This T cell receptor (beta chain) stems from a study of identical twins. MiXCR was run by TCRdb on the 5' RACE reads, yielding one entry per CDR3 protein. The repertoire holds some 240,000 distinct CDR3 sequences, with about 8.5% as singletons. This CDR3 is built from 12 residues. The V gene's germline CDR1 is MGHDK and CDR2 SYGVNS. J gave up 7 bases and V 1 base, and 0 bases lay outside the gene matches. This same sample was also taken into another study, of yellow fever vaccine responses in identical twins.

The specimen sequenced was CD8+ T cells sorted from blood. The sequence derives from a woman aged 18-30 years in good health. The V gene is TRBV25-1, the J gene TRBJ1-1, with 7 bases identical to TRBD1. CDR3 bases: TGTGCCAGCAGTGAATGGGACAGTGAAGCTTTCTTT. Translating gives CASSEWDSEAFF.